Included here is one T cell receptor beta chain sequence, with context. The CDR3 loop spans 15 amino acids. V trimming: 3 bases; J trimming: 8 bases; junction bases outside the gene matches: 8. Germline assignment: CDR1 LNHDA and CDR2 SQIVND (reference sequence). The entry originates in a study of blood T cell repertoires in COVID-19. The method was immunoSEQ multiplex PCR; TCRdb's version includes in-frame clones alone and lacks a portion of them. Of approximately 300,000 clones in the sample, around 85% were seen once. Material: peripheral blood. The chain links TRBV19 to TRBJ2-1; TRBD2 matches 9 bases. This receptor was identified in a human donor with COVID-19, enrolled during active disease. The donor label of this sample is uncertain. CDR3 region: CASSIASGIVDEQFF. In nucleotides, the CDR3 is TGTGCCAGTAGTATCGCTAGCGGGATCGTCGATGAGCAGTTCTTC.